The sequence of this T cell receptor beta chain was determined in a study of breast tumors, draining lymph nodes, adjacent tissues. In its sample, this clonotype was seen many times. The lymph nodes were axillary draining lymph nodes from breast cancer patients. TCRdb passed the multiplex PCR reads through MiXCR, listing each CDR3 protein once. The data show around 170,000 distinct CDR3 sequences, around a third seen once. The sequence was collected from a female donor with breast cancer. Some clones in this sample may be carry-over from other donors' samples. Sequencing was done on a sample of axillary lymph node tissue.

This chain's CDR3 is CSARGDGTDTQYF. The CDR3 coding sequence is TGCAGTGCTAGGGGCGATGGTACAGATACGCAGTATTTT. The V and J genes are TRBV20-1 and TRBJ2-3; no clear D gene. The CDR3 covers 13 residues. Looked up from germline, CDR1 is DFQATT and CDR2 is SNEGSKA (reference sequence). Between the trimmed V and J ends, which lost 3 bases and 3 bases, there was a span of 10 bases.